This T cell receptor (beta chain) was recovered during a study of OX40 agonist ivuxolimab in advanced cancers. Study information: Across the patients, intravenous ivuxolimab was delivered every 2 weeks at 0.01 to 10 mg/kg. Regarding the study as a whole: Some nonresponders likewise displayed low normalized T-cell clonal expansion.

Samples of blood were obtained at baseline, on cycle 4 day 1, and on cycle 7 day 1. Using immunoSEQ multiplex PCR, the repertoire was profiled, and TCRdb retains in-frame clones only, with some absent. Here the sample spans tens of thousands of clones, about 84% being singletons. About this clone itself: Its antigen is still unknown.

This specimen was CD4+ or CD8+ T cells sorted from blood, taken in a trial of the OX40 agonist ivuxolimab. The sequence was obtained from an adult with an advanced solid tumor such as melanoma, head and neck, liver or kidney cancer.

The DNA of the CDR3 is TGTGCCTGGAGTGTACAGGGGGACAGACGCATTGGTACTGAAGCTTTCTTT. Translated: CAWSVQGDRRIGTEAFF. This sequence joins TRBV30 and TRBJ1-1, with TRBD1 identical over 8 bases. The CDR3 length is 17 residues. J lost 5 bases, V lost 0 bases, and 14 bases had no gene match. CDR1 GTSNPN and CDR2 SVGIG come from the germline V gene (reference sequence).